These T cell receptor beta chains were read from a single sample in a study of CD8 T cells in Susac syndrome. TCRdb redid the calling of the immunoSEQ multiplex PCR reads with MiXCR, one entry per CDR3 protein. This sample yields some 200,000 distinct CDR3 sequences, of which roughly 94% are seen a single time; around 0.16% belongs to the top ten. Sequences were obtained from CD8+ T cells from PBMCs. These receptors originate from a human donor with Susac syndrome. Both conserved end residues are part of each CDR3. The order of the fields is CDR3 DNA, CDR3 protein, clone size, D gene, V gene, J gene. The D gene is left open where the match is weak. The size entry is marked missing in some rows and otherwise reads once, few, many or a size class.

CDR3 DNA: TGTGCCTCCACCCAGGGGCCGAATGAAAAACTGTTTTTT
CDR3 protein: CASTQGPNEKLFF
clone size: once
D gene: .
V gene: TRBV30
J gene: TRBJ1-4

CDR3 DNA: TGTGCCAGCAGTCCACAGGGTTGGGAGAACACTGAAGCTTTCTTT
CDR3 protein: CASSPQGWENTEAFF
clone size: .
D gene: .
V gene: TRBV28
J gene: TRBJ1-1

CDR3 DNA: TGTGCCACCAGCAGAGAATCAGGGCCAAGCACAGATACGCAGTATTTT
CDR3 protein: CATSRESGPSTDTQYF
clone size: .
D gene: .
V gene: TRBV15
J gene: TRBJ2-3

CDR3 DNA: TGTGCCAGCAGCGTAGATTCGGGGGGGGGACTCTACAATGAGCAGTTCTTC
CDR3 protein: CASSVDSGGGLYNEQFF
clone size: .
D gene: TRBD2
V gene: TRBV9
J gene: TRBJ2-1

CDR3 DNA: TGTGCCAGCAGTTTGGGACTTGACTACGAGCAGTACTTC
CDR3 protein: CASSLGLDYEQYF
clone size: .
D gene: .
V gene: TRBV12-3/TRBV12-4
J gene: TRBJ2-7

CDR3 DNA: TGTGCCAGCTCACCACAGGAACTTGTACTAGCGGGGGGCGCTAATACGCAGTATTTT
CDR3 protein: CASSPQELVLAGGANTQYF
clone size: .
D gene: TRBD2
V gene: TRBV18
J gene: TRBJ2-3

CDR3 DNA: TGCAGTGCCATGGACAGGCCGAATTCACCCCTCCACTTT
CDR3 protein: CSAMDRPNSPLHF
clone size: .
D gene: TRBD1
V gene: TRBV20-1
J gene: TRBJ1-6

CDR3 DNA: TGTGCCAGCAGCGAGGTGCCCGGGAACTATGGCTACACCTTC
CDR3 protein: CASSEVPGNYGYTF
clone size: .
D gene: .
V gene: TRBV7-9
J gene: TRBJ1-2

CDR3 DNA: TGCGCCAGCAGCCAAGTGACAGGAAAACTGCTTGAAGCTTTCTTT
CDR3 protein: CASSQVTGKLLEAFF
clone size: once
D gene: .
V gene: TRBV4-1
J gene: TRBJ1-1

CDR3 DNA: TGTGCCAGCAGTCCGACAACCACCTACGAGCAGTACTTC
CDR3 protein: CASSPTTTYEQYF
clone size: .
D gene: .
V gene: TRBV6-2/TRBV6-3
J gene: TRBJ2-7

CDR3 DNA: TGCGCCAGCAGGGGCCAAGAGACCCAGTACTTC
CDR3 protein: CASRGQETQYF
clone size: .
D gene: .
V gene: TRBV5-1
J gene: TRBJ2-5

CDR3 DNA: TGTGCCAGCAGCCCCGCCAAAGGGGGTGATTTGTACTTC
CDR3 protein: CASSPAKGGDLYF
clone size: .
D gene: .
V gene: TRBV9
J gene: TRBJ2-7

CDR3 DNA: TGTGCCAGCAGCCAAGAACAGGACAGGGGGGAGTTCTTC
CDR3 protein: CASSQEQDRGEFF
clone size: .
D gene: TRBD1
V gene: TRBV7-2
J gene: TRBJ2-1

CDR3 DNA: TGTGCCAGCAGTTGGGACGGCACAGATACGCAGTATTTT
CDR3 protein: CASSWDGTDTQYF
clone size: .
D gene: .
V gene: TRBV6-5
J gene: TRBJ2-3

CDR3 DNA: TGCGCCAGCAGCTTGGTGTTAGCGGGGGGGCAAGAGACCCAGTACTTC
CDR3 protein: CASSLVLAGGQETQYF
clone size: .
D gene: TRBD2
V gene: TRBV5-1
J gene: TRBJ2-5

CDR3 DNA: TGCAGTGTTATCAGGGACACTGAAGCTTTCTTT
CDR3 protein: CSVIRDTEAFF
clone size: .
D gene: .
V gene: TRBV20-1
J gene: TRBJ1-1

CDR3 DNA: TGTGCCAGCCACCAGATCCCAAACACTGAAGCTTTCTTT
CDR3 protein: CASHQIPNTEAFF
clone size: .
D gene: .
V gene: TRBV5-4
J gene: TRBJ1-1

CDR3 DNA: TGTGCCTGGAACCCCTTCGGGACTGAAGCTTTCTTT
CDR3 protein: CAWNPFGTEAFF
clone size: .
D gene: .
V gene: TRBV30
J gene: TRBJ1-1

CDR3 DNA: TGTGCCAGCAGCGTACAGGACAATCATGAGCCCCAGCATTTT
CDR3 protein: CASSVQDNHEPQHF
clone size: .
D gene: .
V gene: TRBV9
J gene: TRBJ1-5

CDR3 DNA: TGTGCCATCAGTGAGGGGCAGGGGAGTGAAGCTTTCTTT
CDR3 protein: CAISEGQGSEAFF
clone size: .
D gene: .
V gene: TRBV10-3
J gene: TRBJ1-1

CDR3 DNA: TGTGCCAGCAGCTTGGGGTGGGACCTCGGGGAAAAACTGTTTTTT
CDR3 protein: CASSLGWDLGEKLFF
clone size: .
D gene: .
V gene: TRBV5-6
J gene: TRBJ1-4

CDR3 DNA: TGTGCCACCAGTGAGGGTACTGGGGCCAACGTCCTGACTTTC
CDR3 protein: CATSEGTGANVLTF
clone size: .
D gene: .
V gene: TRBV24-1
J gene: TRBJ2-6

CDR3 DNA: TGTGCCAGCAGTTATTCGGACAGGGGTAACGAGCAGTACTTC
CDR3 protein: CASSYSDRGNEQYF
clone size: .
D gene: TRBD1
V gene: TRBV6-5
J gene: TRBJ2-7

CDR3 DNA: TGTGCCTGGAACGGGGTTGCTGGGGCCAACGTCCTGACTTTC
CDR3 protein: CAWNGVAGANVLTF
clone size: .
D gene: .
V gene: TRBV30
J gene: TRBJ2-6

CDR3 DNA: TGCAGTGCTATCTACAGGGGTTTGGGCTACACCTTC
CDR3 protein: CSAIYRGLGYTF
clone size: .
D gene: TRBD1
V gene: TRBV20-1
J gene: TRBJ1-2

CDR3 DNA: TGCAGCGTTGAACCGGGACAGGGCCAAGAGACCCAGTACTTC
CDR3 protein: CSVEPGQGQETQYF
clone size: .
D gene: TRBD1
V gene: TRBV29-1
J gene: TRBJ2-5

CDR3 DNA: TGTGCCAGCAGTGGGACTAGCGGGGCGGACAATGAGCAGTTCTTC
CDR3 protein: CASSGTSGADNEQFF
clone size: .
D gene: TRBD2
V gene: TRBV6-1
J gene: TRBJ2-1

CDR3 DNA: TGTGCCAGTAACTTCGGGCTAGCGGAGGTCACGCAGTATTTT
CDR3 protein: CASNFGLAEVTQYF
clone size: .
D gene: TRBD2
V gene: TRBV19
J gene: TRBJ2-3

CDR3 DNA: TGTGCCTGGAGAGTGCCGGGTAGCGATACGCAGTATTTT
CDR3 protein: CAWRVPGSDTQYF
clone size: .
D gene: .
V gene: TRBV30
J gene: TRBJ2-3

CDR3 DNA: TGCGCCAGCAGCCAAGATAGGAGAATGAAGGGACAGGGGAAAGATACGCAGTATTTT
CDR3 protein: CASSQDRRMKGQGKDTQYF
clone size: .
D gene: TRBD1
V gene: TRBV4-1
J gene: TRBJ2-3

CDR3 DNA: TGCGCCAGCAGCCAAATCCAGGGGGGCCAGGAAGAGCAGTTCTTC
CDR3 protein: CASSQIQGGQEEQFF
clone size: .
D gene: .
V gene: TRBV4-1
J gene: TRBJ2-1

CDR3 DNA: TGCAGTGCTAGAGTACGGGACAGCGTTTCGGGCGAGCAGTACTTC
CDR3 protein: CSARVRDSVSGEQYF
clone size: .
D gene: TRBD1
V gene: TRBV20-1
J gene: TRBJ2-7

CDR3 DNA: TGTGCCAGCAGCCTGACCCGAGAGGGGGCGGCCTACGAGCAGTACTTC
CDR3 protein: CASSLTREGAAYEQYF
clone size: .
D gene: TRBD1
V gene: TRBV13
J gene: TRBJ2-7

CDR3 DNA: TGTGCCAGTAGTAGACGGACAGACATGAACACTGAAGCTTTCTTT
CDR3 protein: CASSRRTDMNTEAFF
clone size: once
D gene: .
V gene: TRBV19
J gene: TRBJ1-1

CDR3 DNA: TGTGCCAGCAGCCCAGGACAGGGGCTAAATCAGCCCCAGCATTTT
CDR3 protein: CASSPGQGLNQPQHF
clone size: once
D gene: TRBD1
V gene: TRBV11-2
J gene: TRBJ1-5

CDR3 DNA: TGTGCCAGCAGTGAAGCGCCGCGAGACAGGGATGTCACTGAAGCTTTCTTT
CDR3 protein: CASSEAPRDRDVTEAFF
clone size: .
D gene: TRBD1
V gene: TRBV6-1
J gene: TRBJ1-1

CDR3 DNA: TGCGCCAGCAGCTTGGATTCGCTCCGGGGCTACACCTTC
CDR3 protein: CASSLDSLRGYTF
clone size: .
D gene: .
V gene: TRBV5-1
J gene: TRBJ1-2

CDR3 DNA: TGTGCCTGGAGTGTAGGAGGGGGCCACGAGCAGTACTTC
CDR3 protein: CAWSVGGGHEQYF
clone size: .
D gene: .
V gene: TRBV30
J gene: TRBJ2-7

CDR3 DNA: TGTGCCAGCAGCTTCCTCGGGCTCCCCTCCTACGAGCAGTACTTC
CDR3 protein: CASSFLGLPSYEQYF
clone size: .
D gene: .
V gene: TRBV7-2
J gene: TRBJ2-7

CDR3 DNA: TGTGCCACCAGTGACCGTTATACCACAAGTGGCTACACCTTC
CDR3 protein: CATSDRYTTSGYTF
clone size: .
D gene: .
V gene: TRBV24-1
J gene: TRBJ1-2

CDR3 DNA: TGCAGCGTTCTAAGACAGGGGGCTAACACTGAAGCTTTCTTT
CDR3 protein: CSVLRQGANTEAFF
clone size: .
D gene: TRBD1
V gene: TRBV29-1
J gene: TRBJ1-1

CDR3 DNA: TGTGCCAGCAAACAGGGGGTCAACACCGGGGAGCTGTTTTTT
CDR3 protein: CASKQGVNTGELFF
clone size: .
D gene: TRBD1
V gene: TRBV6-5
J gene: TRBJ2-2

CDR3 DNA: TGTGCCAGCAACGCCGGGACAGGGGACTACAATGAGCAGTTCTTC
CDR3 protein: CASNAGTGDYNEQFF
clone size: .
D gene: TRBD1
V gene: TRBV2
J gene: TRBJ2-1

CDR3 DNA: TGTGCCAGCAGTCCCCTCCCATTTAGTCCACTCAAAGGGACTGAAGCTTTCTTT
CDR3 protein: CASSPLPFSPLKGTEAFF
clone size: once
D gene: .
V gene: TRBV27
J gene: TRBJ1-1

CDR3 DNA: TGCGCCAGCAGTTTGCCAACTAACTATGGCTACACCTTC
CDR3 protein: CASSLPTNYGYTF
clone size: .
D gene: .
V gene: TRBV5-1
J gene: TRBJ1-2

CDR3 DNA: TGCGCCAGCCGTAACCTCCCGGGACAGCGATTCGCGGGAGACCTCTACGAGCAGTACTTC
CDR3 protein: CASRNLPGQRFAGDLYEQYF
clone size: once
D gene: .
V gene: TRBV4-1
J gene: TRBJ2-7

CDR3 DNA: TGTGCCAGCAGCTTAGCAGGGGGCGCTGAAGCTTTCTTT
CDR3 protein: CASSLAGGAEAFF
clone size: .
D gene: TRBD1
V gene: TRBV7-2
J gene: TRBJ1-1

CDR3 DNA: TGTGCCAGCAGCGTAGAAGGGCCCGGGCCGCAGTATTTT
CDR3 protein: CASSVEGPGPQYF
clone size: .
D gene: .
V gene: TRBV9
J gene: TRBJ2-3

CDR3 DNA: TGTGCTAGTGGTTTCCAGACTGGTTACAATTCACCCCTCCACTTT
CDR3 protein: CASGFQTGYNSPLHF
clone size: .
D gene: .
V gene: TRBV12-5
J gene: TRBJ1-6

CDR3 DNA: TGTGCCAGCAGCCAAGTTACGTGGGGTACCACTGAAGCTTTCTTT
CDR3 protein: CASSQVTWGTTEAFF
clone size: .
D gene: .
V gene: TRBV3-1
J gene: TRBJ1-1

CDR3 DNA: TGTGCCTGGAGTAAAGAAAACAATCAGCCCCAGCATTTT
CDR3 protein: CAWSKENNQPQHF
clone size: once
D gene: .
V gene: TRBV30
J gene: TRBJ1-5

CDR3 DNA: TGCAGTGCTCCCCCCGATTGGACTAGCGGGAGTCGGGAAGAGACCCAGTACTTC
CDR3 protein: CSAPPDWTSGSREETQYF
clone size: .
D gene: TRBD2
V gene: TRBV20-1
J gene: TRBJ2-5

CDR3 DNA: TGCGCCAGCAGCCAAGGAGACAGTAACTATGGCTACACCTTC
CDR3 protein: CASSQGDSNYGYTF
clone size: .
D gene: .
V gene: TRBV4-1
J gene: TRBJ1-2

CDR3 DNA: TGTGCCAGCAGCTTCGGGACGGACTATCCCCAAGAGACCCAGTACTTC
CDR3 protein: CASSFGTDYPQETQYF
clone size: .
D gene: .
V gene: TRBV9
J gene: TRBJ2-5